This TCR beta chain is drawn from a study of cytomegalovirus exposure and HLA in healthy donors. Study information: HLA-typed donors were the source of 82 million or so unique TCRs, which an early data release held. Study observations and caveats: Altogether, 164 TCR beta chains were recorded as cytomegalovirus-associated.

Germline CDR1 SGHDT, CDR2 YYEEEE. V gave up 0 bases and J gave up 4 bases, with 19 bases separating them. This CDR3 contains 17 residues. 60 Vbeta and 13 Jbeta primers were used in PCR. Measured with immunoSEQ multiplex PCR; TCRdb has only the in-frame clones, and not every one. The table has 100,000 or so clones, roughly 76% seen once. Nominally healthy donors were sampled, though unrecorded immune exposures were likely. With respect to this clone: What it binds is unknown.

The rearrangement joins TRBV5-6 to TRBJ1-2, with D possibly TRBD1 on 5 matching bases. The source of this sequence is a man aged 35 to 55 in good health and CMV-seronegative. Sequencing input: PBMCs. The CDR3 sequence: CASSLVALRGRGYGYTF. CDR3 bases: TGTGCCAGCAGCTTGGTCGCCCTTCGGGGGAGGGGCTATGGCTACACCTTC.